Listed below are T cell receptor beta chains from one sample, sequenced in a study of CD8 T cells in Susac syndrome. Each CDR3 protein is one row after TCRdb ran MiXCR on the immunoSEQ multiplex PCR reads. The sample records 160,000 or so distinct CDR3 sequences, about 94% being singletons. What was sequenced was CD4+ T cells from PBMCs. These receptors all come from a human donor in good health. Both conserved end residues are part of each CDR3. The order of the fields is V gene, J gene, D gene, clone size, CDR3 protein, CDR3 DNA. A D gene is named only where the DNA matches it firmly. Rows give clone size only sometimes, using once, few, many, or a class for an expanded clone.

>TRBV11-2|TRBJ2-6|TRBD1|once
CASSFIPGGSGANVLTF
TGTGCCAGCAGCTTCATCCCAGGGGGCAGTGGGGCCAACGTCCTGACTTTC
>TRBV5-1|TRBJ1-1|-|-
CASIGATEAFF
TGCGCCAGCATAGGAGCGACTGAAGCTTTCTTT
>TRBV29-1|TRBJ2-1|TRBD2|-
CSVGSGGDEQFF
TGCAGCGTTGGGAGCGGGGGGGATGAGCAGTTCTTC
>TRBV12-3/TRBV12-4|TRBJ2-7|-|-
CASSRQVIYEQYF
TGTGCCAGCAGCCGACAGGTGATATACGAGCAGTACTTC
>TRBV3-1|TRBJ1-1|-|-
CASSQGGGLEAFF
TGTGCCAGCAGCCAAGGTGGGGGCCTCGAAGCTTTCTTT
>TRBV7-2|TRBJ2-4|-|-
CASSLDQSKNIQYF
TGTGCCAGCAGCTTAGATCAGTCCAAAAACATTCAGTACTTC
>TRBV6-5|TRBJ1-1|-|-
CATLTGTEAFF
TGTGCCACCTTGACAGGAACTGAAGCTTTCTTT
>TRBV18|TRBJ2-3|-|-
CASSSFRDTQYF
TGTGCCAGCTCATCGTTCAGAGATACGCAGTATTTT
>TRBV19|TRBJ1-5|-|-
CASSIAYRDRSNQPQHF
TGTGCCAGTAGTATCGCCTACAGGGACCGAAGCAATCAGCCCCAGCATTTT
>TRBV29-1|TRBJ1-2|-|-
CSVVKWLEGGYTF
TGCAGCGTTGTAAAATGGCTGGAAGGTGGCTACACCTTC
>TRBV7-9|TRBJ2-5|-|-
CASSLPRLGVGTQYF
TGTGCCAGCAGCTTACCTCGACTAGGAGTGGGGACCCAGTACTTC
>TRBV14|TRBJ1-1|-|once
CASSQDLGGATEAFF
TGTGCCAGCAGCCAAGATTTGGGAGGGGCCACTGAAGCTTTCTTT
>TRBV5-1|TRBJ2-2|TRBD1|-
CASSWQLTGGTGELFF
TGCGCCAGCAGCTGGCAGTTGACAGGGGGCACCGGGGAGCTGTTTTTT
>TRBV7-8|TRBJ2-5|-|once
CASSRGRAREETQYF
TGTGCCAGCAGCCGGGGCCGGGCAAGGGAAGAGACCCAGTACTTC
>TRBV5-1|TRBJ2-3|-|-
CASSLLGRVDTQYF
TGCGCCAGCAGCTTATTAGGGCGCGTGGATACGCAGTATTTT
>TRBV27|TRBJ1-5|-|-
CASSLLGQARNQPQHF
TGTGCCAGCAGTTTATTGGGGCAGGCCCGCAATCAGCCCCAGCATTTT
>TRBV15|TRBJ2-7|-|-
CATSRGPGSYEQYF
TGTGCCACCAGCAGAGGCCCAGGCTCCTACGAGCAGTACTTC
>TRBV29-1|TRBJ1-2|-|-
CSVGQEETYGYTF
TGCAGCGTTGGACAGGAGGAGACTTATGGCTACACCTTC
>TRBV6-5|TRBJ1-2|TRBD1|-
CASSRGTGGDYGYTF
TGTGCCAGCAGCCGTGGGACAGGGGGCGACTATGGCTACACCTTC
>TRBV19|TRBJ2-7|TRBD1|few
CASGTGGYEQYF
TGTGCCAGTGGGACAGGGGGCTACGAGCAGTACTTC
>TRBV21-1|TRBJ2-3|-|-
CASRERCGDTQYF
TGTGCCAGCAGGGAGAGGTGTGGAGATACGCAGTATTTT
>TRBV14|TRBJ2-3|TRBD2|-
CASSPGLVSTQYF
TGTGCCAGCAGCCCGGGACTAGTGAGTACGCAGTATTTT
>TRBV2|TRBJ2-3|-|-
CASRGATDTQYF
TGTGCCAGCAGGGGAGCCACAGATACGCAGTATTTT
>TRBV6-1|TRBJ2-3|-|-
CASQEVEGLPLTDTQYF
TGTGCCAGCCAAGAAGTCGAGGGCCTCCCGCTCACAGATACGCAGTATTTT
>TRBV5-1|TRBJ2-2|-|-
CASWDGNTGELFF
TGCGCCAGCTGGGACGGTAACACCGGGGAGCTGTTTTTT
>TRBV19|TRBJ1-1|-|-
CASSMTGTPNTEAFF
TGTGCCAGTAGTATGACCGGGACCCCGAACACTGAAGCTTTCTTT
>TRBV12-5|TRBJ2-1|-|-
CASGLVPDGSSSYNEQFF
TGTGCTAGTGGTTTGGTACCTGATGGGTCTAGCTCCTACAATGAGCAGTTCTTC
>TRBV7-2|TRBJ2-3|-|-
CASSPKAASLGDTQYF
TGTGCCAGCAGCCCAAAGGCGGCTAGCCTAGGGGATACGCAGTATTTT
>TRBV12-3/TRBV12-4|TRBJ2-7|-|-
CASGKQIYYEQYF
TGTGCCAGCGGAAAACAGATTTACTACGAGCAGTACTTC
>TRBV20-1|TRBJ1-2|TRBD1|-
CSLGQGTNYGYTF
TGCAGTCTTGGACAGGGGACTAACTATGGCTACACCTTC
>TRBV19|TRBJ2-7|TRBD1|-
CASSILPGQSYEQYF
TGTGCCAGTAGTATCCTCCCGGGACAGAGTTACGAGCAGTACTTC
>TRBV6-5|TRBJ1-2|-|-
CASSYGTGFWDGYTF
TGTGCCAGCAGTTACGGGACGGGGTTTTGGGATGGCTACACCTTC
>TRBV12-3/TRBV12-4|TRBJ1-2|-|-
CASSQEEDYGYTF
TGTGCCAGCAGTCAGGAAGAGGACTATGGCTACACCTTC
>TRBV12-3/TRBV12-4|TRBJ2-1|-|-
CASSLAQYNEQFF
TGTGCCAGCAGTTTAGCCCAGTACAATGAGCAGTTCTTC
>TRBV7-6|TRBJ2-5|-|once
CASSLPRSGTQYF
TGTGCCAGCAGCTTACCCCGATCGGGGACCCAGTACTTC
>TRBV30|TRBJ1-1|-|once
CAWSVVTNTEAFF
TGTGCCTGGAGTGTAGTCACGAACACTGAAGCTTTCTTT
>TRBV12-5|TRBJ2-7|TRBD2|-
CASGPSGGTTYEQYF
TGTGCTAGTGGTCCCAGCGGGGGTACCACCTACGAGCAGTACTTC
>TRBV6-5|TRBJ2-7|TRBD1|-
CASSYRDRTYEQYF
TGTGCCAGCAGTTACCGGGACAGAACCTACGAGCAGTACTTC
>TRBV7-9|TRBJ1-2|-|-
CASSLFSANYGYTF
TGTGCCAGCAGCTTATTTTCAGCTAACTATGGCTACACCTTC
>TRBV19|TRBJ1-2|-|once
CASSSRILNGYTF
TGTGCCAGTAGTTCACGAATACTAAATGGCTACACCTTC
>TRBV6-1|TRBJ2-3|TRBD1|-
CASSLGQGGMSTDTQYF
TGTGCCAGCAGCCTGGGACAGGGGGGAATGAGCACAGATACGCAGTATTTT
>TRBV19|TRBJ1-5|-|once
CASLGGIAQPQHF
TGTGCCAGTTTAGGGGGAATTGCTCAGCCCCAGCATTTT
>TRBV12-3/TRBV12-4|TRBJ1-6|-|-
CASSLIAGSPLHF
TGTGCCAGCAGTTTAATCGCGGGGTCACCCCTCCACTTT